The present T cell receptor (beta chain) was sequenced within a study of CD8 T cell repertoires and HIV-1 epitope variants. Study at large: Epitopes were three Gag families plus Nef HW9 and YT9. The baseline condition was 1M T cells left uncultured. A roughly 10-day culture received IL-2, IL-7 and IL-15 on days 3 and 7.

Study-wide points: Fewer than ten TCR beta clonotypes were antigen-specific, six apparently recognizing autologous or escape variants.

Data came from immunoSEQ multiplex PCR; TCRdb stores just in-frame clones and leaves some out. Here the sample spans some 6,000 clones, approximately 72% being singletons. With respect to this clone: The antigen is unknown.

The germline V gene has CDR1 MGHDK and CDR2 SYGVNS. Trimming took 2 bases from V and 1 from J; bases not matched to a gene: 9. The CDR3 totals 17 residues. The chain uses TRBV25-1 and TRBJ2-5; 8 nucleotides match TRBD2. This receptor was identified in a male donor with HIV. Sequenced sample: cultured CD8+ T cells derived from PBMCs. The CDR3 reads CASSEATSGQSQETQYF. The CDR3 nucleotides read TGTGCCAGCAGTGAAGCCACTAGCGGTCAATCCCAAGAGACCCAGTACTTC.